This T cell receptor beta chain was retrieved from a study of blood T cell repertoires in COVID-19. Study-wide context: PBMCs, B-cell-depleted T cells, or T cells provided the cDNA or gDNA that made up the material.

Recruited during active infection, patients (from Seattle) were subsequently followed longitudinally. CDR3 length: 14 amino acids. The V end lost 0 bases, the J end lost 2 bases, and 6 bases lay between the germline ends. CDR1 MRHNA and CDR2 SNTAGT come from the germline V gene. In the source study's methods: Amplification of reference gene primers was used by the study to estimate nucleated cell counts. Assay used: immunoSEQ multiplex PCR; TCRdb lists only in-frame clones, some missing. D and trimming were read from the DNA, whereas the V and J calls and clone size are those reported in that table. The table records some 250,000 clones, around nine tenths of them present only once.

Sequencing was carried out using peripheral blood. The sequence was collected from a woman aged 55 to 70 with COVID-19, enrolled during active disease. The chain combines TRBV6-4 with TRBJ2-3; D remains ambiguous. The CDR3 DNA reads TGTGCCAGCAGTGACTCGTTAGCCACAGATACGCAGTATTTT. It codes for CASSDSLATDTQYF.